This T cell receptor beta chain was captured in a study of blood T cell repertoires in COVID-19. Study summary: Specimens from acute and convalescent COVID-19 originated in the United States, Italy and Spain. In each case, the material was cDNA or gDNA derived from T cells, B-cell-depleted T cells, or PBMCs.

V was pared by 0 bases and J by 3 bases, with 8 bases of the junction left unmatched. CDR3 length: 16 residues. The germline CDR1 and CDR2 sequences are MNHEY and SVGAGI. Authors' methods: Estimation of nucleated cell counts relied on the amplification of reference gene primers. Assay: immunoSEQ multiplex PCR; the TCRdb copy retains only in-frame clones and omits some. D and trimming were read from the DNA, whereas the V and J calls and clone size are those reported in that table. The sample has 250,000 to 350,000 clones, roughly 90% seen once. The source of this sequence is a man aged 18 to 30 who had recovered from COVID-19. Source material: peripheral blood. J is TRBJ2-7 and V is TRBV6-5; 7 bases align to TRBD2. In DNA form, the CDR3 reads TGTGCCAGCAGTTACTCGGCTGGGGGGGGAGGCTACGAGCAGTACTTC. This codes for CASSYSAGGGGYEQYF.